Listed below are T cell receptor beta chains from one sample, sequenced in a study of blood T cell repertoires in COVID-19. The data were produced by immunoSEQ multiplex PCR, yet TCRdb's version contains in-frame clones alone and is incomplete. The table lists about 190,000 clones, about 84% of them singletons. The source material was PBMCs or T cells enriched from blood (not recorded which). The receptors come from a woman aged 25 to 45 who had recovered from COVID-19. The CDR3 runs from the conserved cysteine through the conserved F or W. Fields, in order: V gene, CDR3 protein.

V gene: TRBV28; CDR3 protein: CASSTLQGTYEQYF
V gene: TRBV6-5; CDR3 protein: CASRRQENTEAFF
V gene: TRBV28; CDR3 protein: CASSFIGTDTEAFF
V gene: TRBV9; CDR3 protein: CASSADRGISSTDTQYF
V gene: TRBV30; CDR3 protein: CAWSTKGTGGNTEAFF
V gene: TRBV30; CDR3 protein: CAWSGGLAGYWGNEQFF
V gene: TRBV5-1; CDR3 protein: CASKLPGQPYEQYF
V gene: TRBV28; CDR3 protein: CASSFPRVNTEAFF
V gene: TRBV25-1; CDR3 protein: CASSQDRDNSSYEQYF
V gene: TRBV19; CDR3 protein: CASSIIRPGGPEAFF
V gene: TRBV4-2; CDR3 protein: CASSQLTLNYGYTF
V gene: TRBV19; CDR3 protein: CASSTRTGAQETQYF
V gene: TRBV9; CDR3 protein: CASSVDSGRAGDTQYF
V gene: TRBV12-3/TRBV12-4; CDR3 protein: CASSLATGGEQFF
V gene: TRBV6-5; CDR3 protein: CAAGRPGGTQYF
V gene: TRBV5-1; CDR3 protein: CASSISQGTNTEAFF
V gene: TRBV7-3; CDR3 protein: CASGQTAGELFF
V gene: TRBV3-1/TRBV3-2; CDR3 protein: CASSQEGGRWGYGYTF
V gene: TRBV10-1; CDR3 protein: CASRPGTYTGELFF
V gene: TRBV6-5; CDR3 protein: CASSYETNEQYF
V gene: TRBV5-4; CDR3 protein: CASSSIPGQDTYEQYF
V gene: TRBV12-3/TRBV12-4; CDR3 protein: CASSASGSYEQYF
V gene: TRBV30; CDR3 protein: CAWSPGRGYGYTF
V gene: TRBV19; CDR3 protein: CASSMSERRGTEAFF
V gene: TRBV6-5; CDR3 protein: CASRVGTDYGYTF
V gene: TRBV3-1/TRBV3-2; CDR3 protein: CASSNRVGDEQYF
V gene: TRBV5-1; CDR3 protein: CASSPQQGVAEAFF
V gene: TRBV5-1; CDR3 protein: CASSPGQLYNEQFF
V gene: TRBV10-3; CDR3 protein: CAISAGQTYNSPLHF
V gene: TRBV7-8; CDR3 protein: CASSLGRVRSGNTIYF
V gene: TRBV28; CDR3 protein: CASSLGQVGYNEQFF
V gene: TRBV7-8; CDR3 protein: CASSLAGQNEQYF
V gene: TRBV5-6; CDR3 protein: CASSPAIGVPQHF
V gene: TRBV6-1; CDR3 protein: CASSEGFGVREETQYF
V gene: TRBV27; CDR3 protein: CASSSYEQYF
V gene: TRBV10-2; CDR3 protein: CASRIGQGNNEQFF
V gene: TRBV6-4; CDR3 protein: CASSQQGYPSTDTQYF
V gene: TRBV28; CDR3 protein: CASQGQANTGELFF
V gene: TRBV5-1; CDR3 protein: CASSLDGGGVSEKLFF
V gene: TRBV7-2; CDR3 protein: CASSSAGGAGNQPQHF
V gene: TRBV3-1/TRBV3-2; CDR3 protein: CASSHGTGGISPQHF
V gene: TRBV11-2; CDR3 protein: CASSLWVSESTDTQYF
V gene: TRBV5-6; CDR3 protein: CASSLVAGGTDTQYF
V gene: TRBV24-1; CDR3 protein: CATSDLPVGGTGELFF
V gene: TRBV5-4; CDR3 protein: CASSLAGANYGYTF
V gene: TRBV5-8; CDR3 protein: CASSRGTSGRTDTQYF
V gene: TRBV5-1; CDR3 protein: CASSRNTYGYTF
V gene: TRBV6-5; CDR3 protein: CASGRNRASGNTIYF
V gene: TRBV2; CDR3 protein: CASSEVYGDRGTNEKLFF
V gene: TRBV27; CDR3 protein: CASSFSGSYNEQFF
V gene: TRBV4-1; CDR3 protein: CASSQETGALYGYTF
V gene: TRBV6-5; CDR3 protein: CASTIRVAGELFF
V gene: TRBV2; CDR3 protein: CASRASSSTDTQYF
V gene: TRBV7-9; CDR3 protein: CASSPTPGTGELFF
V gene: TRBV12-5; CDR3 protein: CASGFASGEENTGELFF
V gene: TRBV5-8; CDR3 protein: CASSRGTSGVTDTQYF
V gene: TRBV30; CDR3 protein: CAWSQGFQPQHF
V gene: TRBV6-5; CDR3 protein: CASSYPESTGELFF
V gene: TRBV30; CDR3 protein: CAWSITGSGNTIYF